This T cell receptor beta chain stems from a study of cytomegalovirus exposure and HLA in healthy donors (dated by TCRdb to 2016 to 2017). Regarding the study in general: An earlier analysis of under 600 of the donors reported approximately 300 Gb of sequence data and 120 million or so unique TCR beta sequences from 190 million or so T cells. Roughly 300 gigabases of sequencing data and tens of millions of unique TCR sequences were included in an early release covering roughly 600 HLA-typed donors. Of the approximately 400 genotyped donors, around 81% fell in the genetic ancestry cluster associated with self-reported Caucasian donors. The study aimed to test whether signatures of past pathogen exposure could be identified by cataloging public T cell receptors. The study profiled the T cell repertoires of about 720 subjects by immunosequencing and related them to cytomegalovirus serostatus. Besides the first cohort of about 730 subjects, a separate validation cohort made up of 120 different subjects was used. The study combined high-throughput TCR immunosequencing, statistical association of individual TCRs with disease status, and machine learning to predict cytomegalovirus infection status. A later analysis re-examined previously published TCR beta repertoires from over 500 donors and added high-resolution HLA genotyping to investigate patterns of TCR occurrence. The later analysis used no new phenotypic data to find candidate immune exposures, relying instead on TCR beta sequences and their occurrence across donors. An earlier analysis of around 540 of the donors applied high-throughput TCR beta sequencing to assess whether each TCR beta V gene segment acted as functional or pseudogenic. Donor age, sex, ethnicity and CMV serostatus were compiled alongside the repertoire data. A later genetic analysis took genome-wide SNP genotypes for about three fifths of the roughly 700 donors and used that subset as a discovery cohort. All discovery cohort repertoires had been generated on a single sequencing platform. HLA typing covered class I and class II loci at four-digit resolution. The number of donors typed differed by locus, with about 629-640 for A, B, C, DRB1 and DQB1, roughly 520 for DQA1, 600 to 610 for DPA1, and 400 to 490 for DPB1. Four to six DR-DQ haplotypes were handled as single units for association and clustering, since linkage in the cohort was strong. Among 398 genotyped donors of the cohort, an average of around 240,000 unique TCR beta nucleotide sequences were sequenced per donor, around 18% of them non-productive.

This clone was detected once. Its cognate antigen has yet to be identified. The sample holds no much larger clone one base away, and base qualities are not on file. Different DNA sequences within this sample yield the same CDR3. From cysteine to phenylalanine, the CDR3 is 11 amino acids long. The entry retains the CDR3 DNA only, 33 bases that are in frame from base 1. Reading the germline V gene gives CDR1 SGHNT and CDR2 YENEEA. V lost 4 bases and J lost 9 bases; the stretch between them is 10 bases long. Overall study outcomes, separate from this receptor: A later analysis found that TCR association rates varied across HLA loci, with DRB1 alleles showing the most associated TCRs and HLA-C alleles the fewest. A further reported finding was that TCR beta sequences accurately predicted the HLA-A and HLA-B alleles for most subjects in the first cohort. At a false discovery rate of 0.05, a later analysis linked some 18,000 TCR beta sequences to specific HLA alleles. A group of highly shared sequence variants was considered likely to be a technical artifact of the sequencing pipeline. CMV serostatus was the only immune exposure information available for the cohort. Presence/absence analyses assumed roughly uniform sequencing depth across donors, an assumption that may not hold. In a later analysis, HLA-associated TCR beta chains showed more clonal expansion and lower generation probabilities than non-associated chains that were equally common. In vitro tests confirmed that a few of the cytomegalovirus-associated TCR beta chains recognize cytomegalovirus antigens. In the study, around 150 TCR beta chains were listed as associated with cytomegalovirus. In an earlier analysis of 500 to 650 of the donors, most TCR beta V segments appeared in productive rearrangements about 90% or about 30% of the time, broadly matching IMGT annotations. In a later genetic analysis, a missense DCLRE1C variant was associated with V-gene and J-gene trimming of TCR beta chains, and the association was replicated in an independent cohort. The earlier analysis of some 560 of the donors excluded some 16 rarely observed V segments, including chromosome 9 orphons, because counts were too low. Because the 87-base-pair reads could not distinguish some IMGT-functional V segments, including TRBV6-2 and TRBV6-3, those segments were excluded. Correlated functional status among segregating V segments might reflect linkage disequilibrium, but an unknown experimental factor could not be ruled out. In both the original and validation cohorts, the classifier was reported to diagnose cytomegalovirus status with high specificity and sensitivity. In this cohort, only TCR beta chains were sequenced, and detectable features were limited by the absence of alpha or paired-chain data. Most TCR sequences were observed very rarely across donors, whereas some public TCRs were present in many individuals. HLA typing was unavailable for some donors at each locus, so association tests used only the typed subset. Strong co-occurrence of HLA alleles, especially DR and DQ, made assigning TCR associations to individual alleles difficult. In a later analysis, several top co-occurrence clusters were reported to appear linked to parvovirus B19, influenza, CMV and Epstein-Barr virus. The authors suggested that the approach could potentially be extended to other disease states and immunological phenotypes. According to a later genetic analysis, donors in an Asian-associated ancestry cluster had fewer N-insertions in productive TCRs than the roughly 700-donor mean. A later analysis found that most CMV-associated TCR beta chains appeared HLA-restricted, with HLA associations seemingly driven largely by CMV exposure.

In total, around 600 healthy bone marrow donors made up the cohort. At the time of sampling, all cohort members were nominally healthy, though unrecorded immune exposures were likely present. The donor was CMV seronegative and belonged to the group of around 350 seronegative cohort members. Each donor provided a peripheral blood sample, and peripheral blood mononuclear cells were used for TCR beta sequencing. Genomic DNA extraction from the blood cell samples was performed with the Qiagen DNeasy Blood Extraction Kit. The library was built by means of the immunoSEQ multiplex PCR assay. For the multiplex PCR, a mixture combining 60 forward primers for TCR Vbeta segments and 13 reverse primers for TCR Jbeta segments was used. The CDR3 region of rearranged TCR beta genes was amplified from genomic DNA by a multiplex PCR assay. Amplified TCR beta libraries were sequenced as 87-base-pair reads on the Illumina HiSeq System. The paper's processing steps were these. In a later analysis, tens of millions of unique TCR beta chains were counted across the roughly 610 repertoires, and around 10 million of these chains were shared by at least two donors. To remove PCR and sequencing errors, raw reads were error-corrected and collapsed into unique sequences using a nearest-neighbor algorithm that merged closely related sequences. CDR3 sequences were aligned to IMGT reference sequences to assign V, D and J gene segments. For a sequence to be retained, a match of at least six nucleotides was required to both a V gene segment and a J gene segment. A rearrangement was called productive if the CDR3 had no stop codons and remained in frame with V and J, and every other rearrangement was called non-productive. Following IMGT convention, CDR3 was defined as the stretch from the second conserved V-encoded cysteine up to the conserved J-encoded phenylalanine. In an earlier analysis of more than 550 of the donors, sequences lacking an unambiguous match to a single V gene segment were excluded. In an earlier analysis of 587 of the donors, V segments were called functional above 56.7% productive rearrangements and were called segregating when the between-donor standard deviation exceeded 5%. To diagnose cytomegalovirus status from the catalog of TCR beta chain sequences, a statistical classification framework was built. A later analysis assigned V and J genes by comparing TCR nucleotide sequences with IMGT/GENE-DB human TR gene sequences. A later analysis assigned CDR3 sequences and most-parsimonious VDJ recombination scenarios with the TCRdist pipeline. In a later analysis, every TCR beta chain was defined by the combination of its CDR3 amino acid sequence and its V-gene family, and reads without a unique V-gene family were dropped. As a way to deal with suspected cross-contamination and a sequencing artifact, a later analysis dropped more than 500 nucleotide sequences that were highly shared and had low generation probability. In a later analysis, a clonal expansion index for each public chain was calculated from normalized within-repertoire ranks of inferred template counts. Generation probabilities in a later analysis came from a VDJ recombination model fitted to out-of-frame rearrangements, and those results were checked against IGoR. In a later analysis, hypergeometric tests were used to score TCR-TCR, TCR-HLA and TCR-CMV co-occurrence, with a repertoire-size bias correction applied to TCR pairs. To estimate false discovery rates, a later analysis permuted the HLA or CMV assignments 20 times. In a later analysis, co-occurring TCRs were grouped using DBSCAN, and TCRdist sequence similarity was added for clustering within HLA-allele-positive subsets. Repertoires with fewer than 30,000 or more than 120,000 public chains were left out of co-occurrence clustering, as were a few repertoires with anomalous nucleotide sharing. The table was pulled from immuneACCESS by TCRdb, which kept in-frame rearrangements only. Such tables lose some clones; where checked, under half of the loss comes from unresolved V genes, and the rest has no known cause. That table is the source of V, J and clone size, and D and trimming were worked out from the DNA. For this sample the table gives roughly 190,000 clones, of which about 83% were detected only once. Of the sample, about 3% falls within the top ten clones.

The receptor's source is a female donor in good health and CMV-seronegative. The chain is encoded by TRBV11-3 joined to TRBJ2-7; a tentative D call is TRBD2 (5 bases match). The sequencing sample was made of PBMCs. CDR3 protein: CASSSGGWQYF. Here is the DNA: TGTGCCAGCAGCTCGGGCGGGTGGCAGTACTTC.